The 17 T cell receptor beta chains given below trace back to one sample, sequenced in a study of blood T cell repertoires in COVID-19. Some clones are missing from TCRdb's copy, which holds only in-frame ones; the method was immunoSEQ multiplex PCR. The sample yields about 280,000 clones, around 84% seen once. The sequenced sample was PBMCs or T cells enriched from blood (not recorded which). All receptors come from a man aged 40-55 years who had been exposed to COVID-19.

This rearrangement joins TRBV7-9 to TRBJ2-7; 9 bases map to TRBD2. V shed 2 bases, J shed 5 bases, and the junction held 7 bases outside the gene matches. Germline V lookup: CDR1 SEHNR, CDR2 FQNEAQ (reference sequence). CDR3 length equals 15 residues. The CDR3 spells CASSLLAGKANEQYF. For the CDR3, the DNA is TGTGCCAGCAGCTTACTAGCGGGAAAAGCTAACGAGCAGTACTTC. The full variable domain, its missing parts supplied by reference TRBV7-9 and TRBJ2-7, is DTGVSQNPRHKITKRGQNVTFRCDPISEHNRLYWYRQTLGQGPEFLTYFQNEAQLEKSRLLSDRFSAERPKGSFSTLEIQRTEQGDSAMYLCASSLLAGKANEQYFGPGTRLTVT.

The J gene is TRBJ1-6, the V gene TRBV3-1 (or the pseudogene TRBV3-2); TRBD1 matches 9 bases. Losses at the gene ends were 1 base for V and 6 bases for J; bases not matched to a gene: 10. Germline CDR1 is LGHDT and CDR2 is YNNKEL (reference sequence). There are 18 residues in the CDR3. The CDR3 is CASSQVAGTGRGNSPLHF. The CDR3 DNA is TGTGCCAGCAGCCAAGTCGCTGGGACAGGGAGGGGTAATTCACCCCTCCACTTT.

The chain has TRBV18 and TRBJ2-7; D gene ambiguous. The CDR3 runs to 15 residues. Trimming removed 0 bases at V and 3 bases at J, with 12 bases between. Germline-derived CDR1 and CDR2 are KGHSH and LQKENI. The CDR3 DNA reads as TGTGCCAGCTCACCACCGGCGGCGAAGAACTACGAGCAGTACTTC. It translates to CASSPPAAKNYEQYF. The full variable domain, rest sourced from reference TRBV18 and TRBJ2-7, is NAGVMQNPRHLVRRRGQEARLRCSPMKGHSHVYWYRQLPEEGLKFMVYLQKENIIDESGMPKERFSAEFPKEGPSILRIQQVVRGDSAAYFCASSPPAAKNYEQYFGPGTRLTVT.

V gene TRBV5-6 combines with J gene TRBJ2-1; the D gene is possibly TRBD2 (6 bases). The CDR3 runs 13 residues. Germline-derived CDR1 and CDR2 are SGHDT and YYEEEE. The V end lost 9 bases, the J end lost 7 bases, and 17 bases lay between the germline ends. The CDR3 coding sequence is TGTGCCACCTGTAGCGGACTCCGTAATGAGCAGTTCTTC. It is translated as CATCSGLRNEQFF.

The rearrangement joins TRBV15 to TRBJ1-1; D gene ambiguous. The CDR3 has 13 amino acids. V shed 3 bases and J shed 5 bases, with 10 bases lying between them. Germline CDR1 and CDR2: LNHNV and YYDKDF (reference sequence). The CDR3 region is CATSRETKTEAFF. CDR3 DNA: TGTGCCACCAGCAGGGAGACGAAAACTGAAGCTTTCTTT.

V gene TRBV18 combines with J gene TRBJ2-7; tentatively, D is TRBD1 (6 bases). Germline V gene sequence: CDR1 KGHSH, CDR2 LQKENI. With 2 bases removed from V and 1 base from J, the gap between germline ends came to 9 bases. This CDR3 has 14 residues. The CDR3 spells CASSPSQGSYEQYF. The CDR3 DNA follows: TGTGCCAGCTCACCATCCCAGGGGTCCTACGAGCAGTACTTC.

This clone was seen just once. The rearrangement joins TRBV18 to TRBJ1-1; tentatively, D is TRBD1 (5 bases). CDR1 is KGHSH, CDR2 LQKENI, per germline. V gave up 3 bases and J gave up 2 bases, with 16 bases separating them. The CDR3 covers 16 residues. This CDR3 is CASSPNGGGINTEAFF. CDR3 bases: TGTGCCAGCTCACCGAACGGCGGGGGGATTAACACTGAAGCTTTCTTT.

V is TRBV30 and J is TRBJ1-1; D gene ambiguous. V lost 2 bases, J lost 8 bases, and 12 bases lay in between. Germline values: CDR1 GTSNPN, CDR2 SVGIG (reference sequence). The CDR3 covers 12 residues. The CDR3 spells CAWSRGAWEAFF. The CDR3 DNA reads TGTGCCTGGAGTCGGGGAGCCTGGGAAGCTTTCTTT.

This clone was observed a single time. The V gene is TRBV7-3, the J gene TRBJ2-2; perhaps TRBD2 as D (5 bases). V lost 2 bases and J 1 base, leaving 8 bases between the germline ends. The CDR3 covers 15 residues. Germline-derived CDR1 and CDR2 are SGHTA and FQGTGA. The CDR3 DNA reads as TGTGCCAGCAGCTTATTAGCGATGAACACCGGGGAGCTGTTTTTT. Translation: CASSLLAMNTGELFF.

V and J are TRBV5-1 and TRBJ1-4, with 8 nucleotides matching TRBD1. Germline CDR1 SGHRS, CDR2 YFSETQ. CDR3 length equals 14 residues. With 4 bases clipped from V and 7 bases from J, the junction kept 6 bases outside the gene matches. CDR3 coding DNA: TGCGCCAGCAGCACGGGACAGGAGTTTGAAAAACTGTTTTTT. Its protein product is CASSTGQEFEKLFF.

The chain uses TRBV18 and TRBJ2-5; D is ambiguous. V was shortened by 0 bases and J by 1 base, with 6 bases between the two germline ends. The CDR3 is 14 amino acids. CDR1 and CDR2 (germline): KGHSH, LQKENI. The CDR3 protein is CASSPPWAQETQYF. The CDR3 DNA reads TGTGCCAGCTCACCACCGTGGGCCCAAGAGACCCAGTACTTC.

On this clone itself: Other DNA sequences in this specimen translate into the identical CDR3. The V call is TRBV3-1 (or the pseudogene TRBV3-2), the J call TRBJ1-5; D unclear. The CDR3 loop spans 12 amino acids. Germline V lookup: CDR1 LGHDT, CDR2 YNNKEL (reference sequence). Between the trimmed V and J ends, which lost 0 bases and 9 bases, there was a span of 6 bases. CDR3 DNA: TGTGCCAGCAGCCAAGATGGGAGGCCCCAGCATTTT. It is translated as CASSQDGRPQHF.

The CDR3 region is CASTGQGPQHF. The CDR3 bases are TGTGCCAGCACTGGACAAGGGCCCCAGCATTTT. The V and J genes are TRBV12-3 or TRBV12-4 and TRBJ1-5; weak D call: TRBD1 (5 bases). Trimming took 7 bases from V and 9 from J, leaving 10 bases between them. The CDR3 runs to 11 residues.

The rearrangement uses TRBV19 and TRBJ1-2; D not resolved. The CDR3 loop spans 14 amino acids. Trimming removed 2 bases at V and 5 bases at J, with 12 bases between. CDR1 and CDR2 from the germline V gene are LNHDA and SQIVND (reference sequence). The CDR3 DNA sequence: TGTGCCAGTAGTATACAGGCCGGGGAGTATGGCTACACCTTC. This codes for CASSIQAGEYGYTF.

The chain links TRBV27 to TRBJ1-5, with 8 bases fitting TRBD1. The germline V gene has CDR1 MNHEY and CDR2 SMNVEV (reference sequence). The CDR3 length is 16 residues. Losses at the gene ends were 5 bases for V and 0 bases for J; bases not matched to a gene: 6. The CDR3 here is CASSPQDRGSNQPQHF. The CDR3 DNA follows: TGTGCCAGCAGTCCTCAAGACAGGGGTAGCAATCAGCCCCAGCATTTT.

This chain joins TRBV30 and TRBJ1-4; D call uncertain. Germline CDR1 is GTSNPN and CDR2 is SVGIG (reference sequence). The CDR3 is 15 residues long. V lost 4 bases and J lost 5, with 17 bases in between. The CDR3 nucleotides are TGTGCCTGGACCAGATCTATCGGGAGAAATGAAAAACTGTTTTTT. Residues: CAWTRSIGRNEKLFF.

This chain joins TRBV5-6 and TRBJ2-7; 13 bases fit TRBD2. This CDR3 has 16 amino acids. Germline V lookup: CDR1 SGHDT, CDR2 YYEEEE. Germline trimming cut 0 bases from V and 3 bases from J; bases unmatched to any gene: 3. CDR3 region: CASSLGLAGGIYEQYF. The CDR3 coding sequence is TGTGCCAGCAGCTTGGGACTAGCGGGAGGCATCTACGAGCAGTACTTC.